These 18 T cell receptor beta chains came from one sample sequenced in a study of monozygotic twins with inflammatory bowel disease. TCRdb re-analyzed the 5' RACE reads; it lists each CDR3 protein once, without DNA. This sample contains fewer than 350,000 distinct CDR3 sequences. Sequencing used blood. The receptors originated from a human donor with ulcerative colitis or Crohn's disease, or a healthy co-twin of an affected twin (not recorded which).

J is TRBJ1-4 and V is TRBV2. Germline assignment: CDR1 SNHLY and CDR2 FYNNEI. CDR3 length equals 13 residues. CDR3 region: CASSGSLNEKLFF.

The chain has TRBV7-9 and TRBJ2-7; the TRBD1 assignment by TCRdb is unverifiable without DNA. This CDR3 is 15 amino acids long. Germline V gene sequence: CDR1 SEHNR, CDR2 FQNEAQ (reference sequence). The CDR3 here is CATQKQAGSSYEQYF.

The V call is TRBV24-1, the J call TRBJ2-1; the D call from TCRdb, TRBD1, cannot be confirmed without DNA. The CDR3 length is 13 residues. The germline CDR1 and CDR2 sequences are KGHDR and SFDVKD. Here the CDR3 reads CATGAGSYNEQFF.

V gene TRBV3-1 combines with J gene TRBJ2-2; TCRdb calls TRBD1, which cannot be checked without DNA. Germline CDR1 LGHDT, CDR2 YNNKEL (reference sequence). The CDR3 consists of 15 residues. This chain's CDR3 is CASSPDRPNTGELFF.

The chain carries TRBV20-1 and TRBJ2-2; TCRdb selects TRBD2, and the lack of DNA leaves this call unchecked. The CDR3 length is 15 residues. Germline V gene sequence: CDR1 DFQATT, CDR2 SNEGSKA (reference sequence). CDR3 sequence reads: CSARRASGSTGELFF.

The V call is TRBV3-1, the J call TRBJ2-1. Germline loops: CDR1 LGHDT, CDR2 YNNKEL (reference sequence). CDR3 size: 16 residues. CDR3 sequence: CASSQDIASAYNEQFF.

The CDR3 spells CASSLYGWSSYNEQFF. This chain joins TRBV27 and TRBJ2-1. Germline CDR1 reads MNHEY; CDR2 reads SMNVEV (reference sequence). CDR3 size: 16 residues.

J is TRBJ2-7 and V is TRBV28; TCRdb lists TRBD2, though no DNA is available to test this call. Per germline, CDR1 MDHEN and CDR2 SYDVKM. The CDR3 sequence is 14 residues long. The CDR3 is CASGSSGRKHEQYF.

The chain is built from TRBV28 and TRBJ1-1; as DNA is missing, the TRBD1 call by TCRdb cannot be tested. Germline-derived CDR1 and CDR2 are MDHEN and SYDVKM. CDR3 length: 13 residues. This CDR3 reads CASSTTGIWEAFF.

The chain is built from TRBV15 and TRBJ1-2. The germline gives CDR1 LNHNV, CDR2 YYDKDF (reference sequence). This CDR3 has 13 residues. CDR3 residues: CATSRDQDYGYTF.

Here the CDR3 reads CASSLSTGPKEAQYF. This chain joins TRBV5-1 and TRBJ2-5; TCRdb returns TRBD1, unconfirmable since there is no DNA. The CDR3 spans 15 residues. From germline, CDR1 is SGHRS and CDR2 YFSETQ.

This rearrangement joins TRBV5-1 to TRBJ2-3; TCRdb designates TRBD1, a call that cannot be tested without DNA. This CDR3 region has 17 residues. Germline assignment: CDR1 SGHRS and CDR2 YFSETQ. CDR3 sequence: CASSLAGRGPSTDTQYF.

V gene TRBV20-1 combines with J gene TRBJ2-7. CDR1 and CDR2 from the germline V gene are DFQATT and SNEGSKA (reference sequence). CDR3 length: 14 residues. This chain's CDR3 is CSARAAMSDYEQYF.

The chain recombines TRBV6-6 with TRBJ2-1; TCRdb returns TRBD1, unconfirmable since there is no DNA. Germline V lookup: CDR1 MNHNY, CDR2 SVGAGI (reference sequence). The CDR3 spans 13 residues. The CDR3 reads CASSYVLREGQFF.

The J gene is TRBJ2-3, the V gene TRBV10-3; without DNA, the TCRdb call of TRBD1 cannot be checked. The V gene's germline CDR1 is ENHRY and CDR2 SYGVKD. The CDR3 loop spans 13 amino acids. The CDR3 loop reads CAIAGTGEDTQYF.

The V gene is TRBV5-1, the J gene TRBJ1-3; TCRdb reports TRBD1, a call that lacks DNA to check it against. This CDR3 has 15 amino acids. The germline CDR1 and CDR2 sequences are SGHRS and YFSETQ. CDR3 sequence reads: CASSLTGLSGNTIYF.

This chain joins TRBV11-2 and TRBJ2-1. Germline V CDR1 and CDR2: SGHAT, FQNNGV. CDR3 length: 14 amino acids. CDR3 amino acids: CASSPLRAGTEQFF.

The CDR3 is CASSTSTGPAKNIQYF. The chain couples TRBV7-9 to TRBJ2-4. CDR1 SEHNR and CDR2 FQNEAQ come from the germline V gene (reference sequence). This CDR3 has 16 amino acids.